This T cell receptor beta chain was found in a study of T cell repertoires in cytomegalovirus infection. For the study at large: The public TCR beta signatures pointed to both CMV infection and matching HLA type.

TCRdb recomputed calls from the reads with MiXCR, one row per CDR3 protein. The sample yields approximately 89,000 distinct CDR3 sequences, 20% to 30% seen once. This clonotype was counted once. Antigen unknown. The V gene lost 0 bases and the J gene lost 0 bases, with 11 bases spanning the gap. This CDR3 contains 16 residues. Germline lookup yields CDR1 MGHRA and CDR2 YSYEKL. General study points: Pooled public TCR beta family frequency picked out CMV carriers with the relevant HLA. What dominated the ex vivo response were HLA-C-restricted CMV-specific TCR beta clonotypes.

The sequenced sample was CD8+ T cells from cultured PBMCs, obtained from culture after CMV antigen stimulation. The source is a human donor in good health (CMV status not recorded). Some clones in this sample may be carry-over from other donors' samples. The J gene is TRBJ1-1, the V gene TRBV4-1; D unresolved. CDR3 bases: TGCGCCAGCAGCCAAGATCTTTTAGGCATGAACACTGAAGCTTTCTTT. Translating it yields CASSQDLLGMNTEAFF.